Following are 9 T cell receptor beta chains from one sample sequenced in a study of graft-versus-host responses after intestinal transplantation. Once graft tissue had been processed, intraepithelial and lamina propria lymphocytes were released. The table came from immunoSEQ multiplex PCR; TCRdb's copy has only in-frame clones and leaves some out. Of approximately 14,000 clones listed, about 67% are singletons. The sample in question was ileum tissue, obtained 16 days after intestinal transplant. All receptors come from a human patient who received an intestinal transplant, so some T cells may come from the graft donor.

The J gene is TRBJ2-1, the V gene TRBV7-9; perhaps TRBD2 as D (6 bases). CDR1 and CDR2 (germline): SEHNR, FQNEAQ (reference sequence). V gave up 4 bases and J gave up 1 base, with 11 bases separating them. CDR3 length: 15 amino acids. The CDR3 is CASSSRAGSYNEQFF. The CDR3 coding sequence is TGTGCCAGCAGCTCCAGAGCGGGTTCCTACAATGAGCAGTTCTTC.

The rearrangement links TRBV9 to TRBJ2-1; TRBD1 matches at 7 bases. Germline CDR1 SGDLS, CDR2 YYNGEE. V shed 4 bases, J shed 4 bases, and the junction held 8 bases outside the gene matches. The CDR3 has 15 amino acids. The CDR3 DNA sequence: TGTGCCAGCAGCTTCCCAGGGGACAGTTACAATGAGCAGTTCTTC. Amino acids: CASSFPGDSYNEQFF.

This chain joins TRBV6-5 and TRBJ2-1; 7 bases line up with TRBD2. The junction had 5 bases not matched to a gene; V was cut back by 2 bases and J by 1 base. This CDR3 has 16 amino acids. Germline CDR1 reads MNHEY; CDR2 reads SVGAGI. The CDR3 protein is CASSYGGAGSYNEQFF. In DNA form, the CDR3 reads TGTGCCAGCAGTTACGGTGGAGCGGGATCCTACAATGAGCAGTTCTTC.

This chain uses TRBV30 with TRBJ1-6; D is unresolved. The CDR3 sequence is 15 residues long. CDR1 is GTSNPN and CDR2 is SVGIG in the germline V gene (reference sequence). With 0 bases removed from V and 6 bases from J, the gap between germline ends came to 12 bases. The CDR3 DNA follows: TGTGCCTGGAGTGTAGCCGTTGTGGTTAATTCACCCCTCCACTTT. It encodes CAWSVAVVVNSPLHF.

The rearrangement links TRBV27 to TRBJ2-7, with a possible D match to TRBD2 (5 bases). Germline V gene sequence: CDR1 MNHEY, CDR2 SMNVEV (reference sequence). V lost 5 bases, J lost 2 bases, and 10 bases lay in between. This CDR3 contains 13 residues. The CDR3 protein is CASSHDGTYEQYF. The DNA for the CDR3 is TGTGCCAGCAGTCACGACGGGACCTACGAGCAGTACTTC.

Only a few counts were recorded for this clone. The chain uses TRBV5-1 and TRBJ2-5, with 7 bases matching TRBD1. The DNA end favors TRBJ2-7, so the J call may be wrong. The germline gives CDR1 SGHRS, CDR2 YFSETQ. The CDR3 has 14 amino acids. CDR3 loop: CASSEGTASYEQYF. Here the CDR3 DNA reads TGCGCCAGCAGCGAAGGGACAGCCTCCTACGAGCAGTACTTC.

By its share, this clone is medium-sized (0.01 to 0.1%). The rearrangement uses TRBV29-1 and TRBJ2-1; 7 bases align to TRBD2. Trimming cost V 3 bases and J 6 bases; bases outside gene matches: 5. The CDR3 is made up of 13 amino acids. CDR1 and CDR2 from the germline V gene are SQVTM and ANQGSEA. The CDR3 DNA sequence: TGCAGCGTTGATTCCCCGGGGGGCAATGAGCAGTTCTTC. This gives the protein CSVDSPGGNEQFF.

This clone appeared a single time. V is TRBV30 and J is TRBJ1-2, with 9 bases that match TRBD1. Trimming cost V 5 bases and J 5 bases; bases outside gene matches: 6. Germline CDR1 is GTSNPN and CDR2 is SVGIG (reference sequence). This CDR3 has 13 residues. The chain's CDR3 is CAWEQGAGYGYTF. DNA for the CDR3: TGTGCCTGGGAACAGGGGGCTGGGTATGGCTACACCTTC.

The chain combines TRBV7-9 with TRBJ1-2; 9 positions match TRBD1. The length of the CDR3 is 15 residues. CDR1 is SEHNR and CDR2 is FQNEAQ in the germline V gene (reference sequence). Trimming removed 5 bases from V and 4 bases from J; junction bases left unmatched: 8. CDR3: CASSADRGGPYGYTF. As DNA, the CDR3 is TGTGCCAGCAGCGCCGACAGGGGGGGACCCTATGGCTACACCTTC. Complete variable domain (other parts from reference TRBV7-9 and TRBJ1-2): DTGVSQNPRHKITKRGQNVTFRCDPISEHNRLYWYRQTLGQGPEFLTYFQNEAQLEKSRLLSDRFSAERPKGSFSTLEIQRTEQGDSAMYLCASSADRGGPYGYTFGSGTRLTVV.